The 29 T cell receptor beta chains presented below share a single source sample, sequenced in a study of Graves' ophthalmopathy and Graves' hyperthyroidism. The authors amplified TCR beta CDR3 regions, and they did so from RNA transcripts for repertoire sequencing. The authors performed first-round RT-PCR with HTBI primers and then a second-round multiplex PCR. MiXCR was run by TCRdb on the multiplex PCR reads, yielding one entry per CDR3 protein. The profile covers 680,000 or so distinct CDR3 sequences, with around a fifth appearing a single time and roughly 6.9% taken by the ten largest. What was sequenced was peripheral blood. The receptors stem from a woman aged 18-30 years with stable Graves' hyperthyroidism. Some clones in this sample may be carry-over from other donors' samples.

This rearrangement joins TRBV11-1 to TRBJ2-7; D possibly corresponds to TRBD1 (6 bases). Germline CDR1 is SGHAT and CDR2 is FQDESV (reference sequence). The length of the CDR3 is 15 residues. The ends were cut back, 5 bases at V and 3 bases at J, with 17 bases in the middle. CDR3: CASSRQVGTYYEQYF. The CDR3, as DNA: TGTGCCAGCAGCCGACAGGTTGGGACGTACTACGAGCAGTACTTC.

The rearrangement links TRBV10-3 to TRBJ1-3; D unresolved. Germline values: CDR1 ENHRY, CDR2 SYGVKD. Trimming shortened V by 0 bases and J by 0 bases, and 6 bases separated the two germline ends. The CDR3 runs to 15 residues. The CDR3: CAISESKSSGNTIYF. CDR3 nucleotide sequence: TGTGCCATCAGTGAGTCGAAGAGCTCTGGAAACACCATATATTTT.

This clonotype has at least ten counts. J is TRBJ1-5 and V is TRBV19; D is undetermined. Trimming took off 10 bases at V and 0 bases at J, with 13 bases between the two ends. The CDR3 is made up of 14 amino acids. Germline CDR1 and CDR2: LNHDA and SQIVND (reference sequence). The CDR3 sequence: CAISGFHSNQPQHF. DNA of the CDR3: TGTGCCATTTCGGGGTTTCATAGCAATCAGCCCCAGCATTTT. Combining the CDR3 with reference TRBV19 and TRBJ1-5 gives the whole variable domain DGGITQSPKYLFRKEGQNVTLSCEQNLNHDAMYWYRQDPGQGLRLIYYSQIVNDFQKGDIAEGYSVSREKKESFPLTVTSAQKNPTAFYLCAISGFHSNQPQHFGDGTRLSIL.

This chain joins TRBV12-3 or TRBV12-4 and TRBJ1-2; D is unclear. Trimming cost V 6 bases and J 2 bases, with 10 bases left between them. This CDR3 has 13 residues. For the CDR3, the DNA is TGTGCCAGCAGCCCAGCCACCAACTATGGCTACACCTTC. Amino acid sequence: CASSPATNYGYTF.

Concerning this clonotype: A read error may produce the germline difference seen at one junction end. Written as DNA, the CDR3 is TGTGCCAGCAGCGACTGGAGGGACAGGGGGCGGCGGACCCAGTACTTC. Its protein is CASSDWRDRGRRTQYF. This chain links TRBV6-4 with TRBJ2-5; the match to TRBD1 covers 12 bases. The germline V gene encodes CDR1 MRHNA and CDR2 SNTAGT. The CDR3 extends over 16 amino acids.

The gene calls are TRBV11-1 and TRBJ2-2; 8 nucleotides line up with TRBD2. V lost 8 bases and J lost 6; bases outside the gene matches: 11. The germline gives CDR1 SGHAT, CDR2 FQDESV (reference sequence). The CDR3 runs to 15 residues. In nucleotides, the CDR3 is TGTGCCAGCGGACCCGATAGCGGGATTCCCGGGGAGCTGTTTTTT. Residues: CASGPDSGIPGELFF.

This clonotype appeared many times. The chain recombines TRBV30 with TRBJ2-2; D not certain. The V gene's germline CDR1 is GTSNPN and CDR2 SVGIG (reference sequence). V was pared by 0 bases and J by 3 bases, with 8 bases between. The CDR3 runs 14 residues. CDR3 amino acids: CAWSVKGYTGELFF. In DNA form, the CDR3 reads TGTGCCTGGAGTGTAAAAGGCTACACCGGGGAGCTGTTTTTT.

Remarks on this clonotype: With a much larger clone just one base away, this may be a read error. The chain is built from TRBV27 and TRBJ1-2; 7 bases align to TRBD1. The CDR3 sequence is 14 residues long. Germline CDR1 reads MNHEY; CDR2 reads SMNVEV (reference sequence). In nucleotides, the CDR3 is TGTGCCAGCACGTCCGCCCCAGGGGGAGTTGGCTTCACCTTC. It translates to CASTSAPGGVGFTF.

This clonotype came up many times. Here the CDR3 reads CASSVGREETQYF. DNA of the CDR3: TGTGCCAGCAGCGTAGGCAGGGAAGAGACCCAGTACTTC. The chain recombines TRBV9 with TRBJ2-5; the D gene is possibly TRBD1 (5 bases). Germline V gene sequence: CDR1 SGDLS, CDR2 YYNGEE. This CDR3 is built from 13 residues. The germline V and J ends were trimmed by 0 bases and 3 bases, with 6 bases remaining between them.

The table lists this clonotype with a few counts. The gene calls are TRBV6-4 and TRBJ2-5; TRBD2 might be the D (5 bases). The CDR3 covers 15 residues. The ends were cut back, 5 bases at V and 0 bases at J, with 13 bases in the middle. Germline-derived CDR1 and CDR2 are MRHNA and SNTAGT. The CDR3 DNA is TGTGCCAGCAGTAGCTCCGCGGGCAACCAAGAGACCCAGTACTTC. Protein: CASSSSAGNQETQYF.

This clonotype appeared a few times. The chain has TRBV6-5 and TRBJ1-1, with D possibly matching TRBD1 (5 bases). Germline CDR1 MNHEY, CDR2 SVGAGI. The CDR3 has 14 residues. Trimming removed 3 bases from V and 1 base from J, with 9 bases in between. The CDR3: CASSYGASNTEAFF. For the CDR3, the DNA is TGTGCCAGCAGTTATGGGGCATCGAACACTGAAGCTTTCTTT.

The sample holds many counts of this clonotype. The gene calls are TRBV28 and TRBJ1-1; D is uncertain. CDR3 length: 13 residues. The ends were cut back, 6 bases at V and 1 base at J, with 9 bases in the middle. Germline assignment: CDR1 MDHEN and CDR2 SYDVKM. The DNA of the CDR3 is TGTGCCAGCAGACAGTACCCGAACACTGAAGCTTTCTTT. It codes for CASRQYPNTEAFF.

The CDR3 reads CASSVSWLAGGETQYF. The CDR3 DNA sequence: TGTGCCAGCAGCGTTAGTTGGCTAGCGGGGGGAGAGACCCAGTACTTC. The genes are TRBV9 and TRBJ2-5; 11 positions match TRBD2. J was trimmed by 4 bases and V by 2 bases; bases with no gene match: 7. The CDR3 is made up of 16 amino acids. Germline-derived CDR1 and CDR2 are SGDLS and YYNGEE. Complete variable domain (other parts from reference TRBV9 and TRBJ2-5): DSGVTQTPKHLITATGQRVTLRCSPRSGDLSVYWYQQSLDQGLQFLIQYYNGEERAKGNILERFSAQQFPDLHSELNLSSLELGDSALYFCASSVSWLAGGETQYFGPGTRLLVL.

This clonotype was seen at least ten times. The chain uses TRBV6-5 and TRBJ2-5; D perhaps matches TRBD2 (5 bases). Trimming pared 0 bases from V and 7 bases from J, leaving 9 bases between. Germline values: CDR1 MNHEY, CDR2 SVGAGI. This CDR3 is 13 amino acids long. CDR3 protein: CASSYSREGTQYF. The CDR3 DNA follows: TGTGCCAGCAGTTACTCGAGGGAAGGGACCCAGTACTTC.

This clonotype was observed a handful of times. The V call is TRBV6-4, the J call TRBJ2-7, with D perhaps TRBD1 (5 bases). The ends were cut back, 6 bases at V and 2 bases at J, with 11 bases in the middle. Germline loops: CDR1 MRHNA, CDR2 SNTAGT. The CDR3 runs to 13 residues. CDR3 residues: CASSQTVPYEQYF. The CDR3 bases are TGTGCCAGCAGCCAGACAGTCCCCTACGAGCAGTACTTC.

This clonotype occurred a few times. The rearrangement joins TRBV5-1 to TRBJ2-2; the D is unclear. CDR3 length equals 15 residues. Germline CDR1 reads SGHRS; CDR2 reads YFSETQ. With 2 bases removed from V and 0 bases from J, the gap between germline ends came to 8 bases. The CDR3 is CASSFSTTNTGELFF. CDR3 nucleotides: TGCGCCAGCAGCTTTTCAACAACGAACACCGGGGAGCTGTTTTTT.

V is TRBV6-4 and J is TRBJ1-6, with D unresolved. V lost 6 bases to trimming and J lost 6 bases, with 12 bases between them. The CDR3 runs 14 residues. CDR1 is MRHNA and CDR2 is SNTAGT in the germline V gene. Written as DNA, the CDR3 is TGTGCCAGCAGCATGTCCGACATTAATTCACCCCTCCACTTT. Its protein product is CASSMSDINSPLHF.

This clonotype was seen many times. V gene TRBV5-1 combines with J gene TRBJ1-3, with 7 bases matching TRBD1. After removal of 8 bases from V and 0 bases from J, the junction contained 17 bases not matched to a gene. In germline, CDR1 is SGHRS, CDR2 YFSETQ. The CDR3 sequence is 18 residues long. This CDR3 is CASYSGDSPYSSGNTIYF. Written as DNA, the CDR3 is TGCGCCAGTTACTCCGGGGACAGCCCTTACTCCTCTGGAAACACCATATATTTT.

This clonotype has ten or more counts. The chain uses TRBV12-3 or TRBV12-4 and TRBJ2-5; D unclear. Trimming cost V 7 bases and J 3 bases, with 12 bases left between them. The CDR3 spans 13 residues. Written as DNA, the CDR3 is TGTGCCAGCACCCCCCCAGGTGAAGAGACCCAGTACTTC. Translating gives CASTPPGEETQYF.

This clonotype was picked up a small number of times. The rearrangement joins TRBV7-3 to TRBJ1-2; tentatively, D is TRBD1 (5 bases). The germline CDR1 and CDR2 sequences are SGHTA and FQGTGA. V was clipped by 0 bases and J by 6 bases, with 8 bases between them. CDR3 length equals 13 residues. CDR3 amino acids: CASSLTGRDGYTF. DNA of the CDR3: TGTGCCAGCAGCTTAACGGGGCGGGATGGCTACACCTTC.

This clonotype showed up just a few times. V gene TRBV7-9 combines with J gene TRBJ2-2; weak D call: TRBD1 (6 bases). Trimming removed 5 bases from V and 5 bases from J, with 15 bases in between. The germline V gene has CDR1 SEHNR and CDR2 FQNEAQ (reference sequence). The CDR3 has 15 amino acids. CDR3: CASSRGSGTTGELFF. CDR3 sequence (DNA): TGTGCCAGCAGCAGGGGGTCAGGGACAACCGGGGAGCTGTTTTTT.

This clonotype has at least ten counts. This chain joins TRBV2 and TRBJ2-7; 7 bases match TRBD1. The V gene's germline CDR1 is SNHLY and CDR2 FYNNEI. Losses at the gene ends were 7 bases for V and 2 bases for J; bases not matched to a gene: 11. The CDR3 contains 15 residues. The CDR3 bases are TGTGCCAGCAAACCCCGGGACAGCATAGCCTACGAGCAGTACTTC. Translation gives CASKPRDSIAYEQYF.

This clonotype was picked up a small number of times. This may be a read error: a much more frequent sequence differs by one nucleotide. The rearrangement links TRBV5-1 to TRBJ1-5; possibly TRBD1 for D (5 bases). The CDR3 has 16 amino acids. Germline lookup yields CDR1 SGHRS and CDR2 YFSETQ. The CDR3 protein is CASSLGEGYSIQPQHF. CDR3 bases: TGCGCCAGCAGCTTGGGTGAGGGGTATAGCATTCAGCCCCAGCATTTT. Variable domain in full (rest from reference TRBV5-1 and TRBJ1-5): KAGVTQTPRYLIKTRGQQVTLSCSPISGHRSVSWYQQTPGQGLQFLFEYFSETQRNKGNFPGRFSGRQFSNSRSEMNVSTLELGDSALYLCASSLGEGYSIQPQHFGDGTRLSIL.

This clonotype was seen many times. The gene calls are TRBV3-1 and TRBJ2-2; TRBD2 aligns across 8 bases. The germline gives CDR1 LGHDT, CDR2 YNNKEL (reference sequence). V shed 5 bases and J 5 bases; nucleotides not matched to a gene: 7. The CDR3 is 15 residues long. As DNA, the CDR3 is TGTGCCAGCAGCGAAAGACTAGCGCAGACCGGGGAGCTGTTTTTT. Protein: CASSERLAQTGELFF.

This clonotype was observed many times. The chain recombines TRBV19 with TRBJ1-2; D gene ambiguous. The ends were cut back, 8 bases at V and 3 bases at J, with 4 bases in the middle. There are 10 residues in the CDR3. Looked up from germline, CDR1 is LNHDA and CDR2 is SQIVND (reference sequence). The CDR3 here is CASYDYGYTF. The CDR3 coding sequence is TGTGCCAGTTACGACTATGGCTACACCTTC.

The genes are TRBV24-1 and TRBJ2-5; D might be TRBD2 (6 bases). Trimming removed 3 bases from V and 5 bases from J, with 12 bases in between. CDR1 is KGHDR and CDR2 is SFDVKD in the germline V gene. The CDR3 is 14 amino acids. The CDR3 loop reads CATSDDTGGETQYF. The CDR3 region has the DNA TGTGCCACCAGTGATGATACAGGAGGGGAGACCCAGTACTTC.

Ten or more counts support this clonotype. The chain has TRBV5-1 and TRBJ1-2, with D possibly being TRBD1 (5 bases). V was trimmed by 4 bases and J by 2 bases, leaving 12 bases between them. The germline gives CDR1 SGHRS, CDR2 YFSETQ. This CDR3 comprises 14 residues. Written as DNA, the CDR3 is TGCGCCAGCAGCCCCTATGGGGGGAACTATGGCTACACCTTC. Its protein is CASSPYGGNYGYTF.

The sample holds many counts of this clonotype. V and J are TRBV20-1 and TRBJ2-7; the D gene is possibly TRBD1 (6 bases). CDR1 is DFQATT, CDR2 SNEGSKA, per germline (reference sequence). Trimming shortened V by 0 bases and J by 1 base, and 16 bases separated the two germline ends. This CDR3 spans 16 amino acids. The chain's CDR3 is CSARDPQQGFSYEQYF. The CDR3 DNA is TGCAGTGCTAGAGATCCTCAGCAGGGGTTTTCCTACGAGCAGTACTTC.

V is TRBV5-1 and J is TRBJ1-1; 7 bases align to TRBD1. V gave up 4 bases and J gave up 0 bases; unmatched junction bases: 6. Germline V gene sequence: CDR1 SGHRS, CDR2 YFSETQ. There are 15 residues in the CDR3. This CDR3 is CASSQVTGLNTEAFF. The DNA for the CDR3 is TGCGCCAGCAGCCAAGTGACAGGGTTGAACACTGAAGCTTTCTTT.